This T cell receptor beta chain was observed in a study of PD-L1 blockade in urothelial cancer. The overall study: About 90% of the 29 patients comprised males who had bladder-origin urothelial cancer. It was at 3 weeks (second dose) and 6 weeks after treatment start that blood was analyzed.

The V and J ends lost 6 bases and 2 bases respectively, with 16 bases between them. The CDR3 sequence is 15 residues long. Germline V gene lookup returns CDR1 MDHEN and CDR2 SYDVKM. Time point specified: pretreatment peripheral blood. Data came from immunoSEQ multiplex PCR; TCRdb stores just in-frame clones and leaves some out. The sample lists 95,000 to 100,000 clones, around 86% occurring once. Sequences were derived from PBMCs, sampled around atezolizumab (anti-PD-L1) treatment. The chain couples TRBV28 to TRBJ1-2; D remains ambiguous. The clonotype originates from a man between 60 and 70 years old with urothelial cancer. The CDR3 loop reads CASSPLETSNYGYTF. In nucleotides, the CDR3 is TGTGCCAGCAGCCCTTTGGAGACTTCAAACTATGGCTACACCTTC.